The rows below give T cell receptor beta chains drawn from one sample of a study of blood T cells in healthy people across ages. TCRdb called the 5' RACE reads again in MiXCR, with one record for every CDR3 protein. The sample includes 950,000 to 1,200,000 distinct CDR3 sequences, around two fifths of them seen just once. Sequenced: blood. These receptors were taken from a man aged 18 to 30 in good health. Each CDR3 is given with its conserved first and last residue. The order of the fields is D gene, V gene, clone size, J gene, CDR3 protein, CDR3 DNA. D genes are given only for firm matches. The size of a clone is reported for some rows only, either as once, few or many, or as a class for expanded clones.

d_call: .
v_call: TRBV7-8
clone_size: .
j_call: TRBJ1-1
cdr3_aa: CASSPGRALNTEAFF
cdr3_nt: TGTGCCAGCAGCCCCGGCAGGGCGCTAAACACTGAAGCTTTCTTT

d_call: .
v_call: TRBV25-1
clone_size: .
j_call: TRBJ1-4
cdr3_aa: CASSGAANEKLFF
cdr3_nt: TGTGCCAGCAGTGGGGCAGCTAATGAAAAACTGTTTTTT

d_call: .
v_call: TRBV29-1
clone_size: few
j_call: TRBJ1-5
cdr3_aa: CSVVTTAGGNQPQHF
cdr3_nt: TGCAGCGTTGTAACCACTGCGGGAGGCAATCAGCCCCAGCATTTT

d_call: TRBD2
v_call: TRBV20-1
clone_size: .
j_call: TRBJ2-3
cdr3_aa: CSAGFSGGATDTQYF
cdr3_nt: TGCAGTGCTGGATTTAGCGGGGGGGCTACAGATACGCAGTATTTT

d_call: TRBD1
v_call: TRBV10-3
clone_size: .
j_call: TRBJ2-3
cdr3_aa: CAISTGTGGTDTQYF
cdr3_nt: TGTGCCATCAGTACGGGGACAGGGGGAACAGATACGCAGTATTTT

d_call: .
v_call: TRBV6-1
clone_size: .
j_call: TRBJ1-5
cdr3_aa: CASSGVGSNQPQHF
cdr3_nt: TGTGCCAGCAGTGGAGTTGGTAGCAATCAGCCCCAGCATTTT

d_call: TRBD2
v_call: TRBV7-3
clone_size: once
j_call: TRBJ2-7
cdr3_aa: CASSLSLSGGANEQYF
cdr3_nt: TGTGCCAGCAGCTTAAGTCTCAGCGGGGGGGCTAATGAGCAGTACTTC

d_call: .
v_call: TRBV4-3
clone_size: .
j_call: TRBJ2-7
cdr3_aa: CARSQLQGSSYEQYF
cdr3_nt: TGCGCCCGCAGCCAATTACAGGGTAGCTCCTACGAGCAGTACTTC

d_call: .
v_call: TRBV2
clone_size: .
j_call: TRBJ2-3
cdr3_aa: CASSEHSMVADTQYF
cdr3_nt: TGTGCCAGCAGTGAGCATAGTATGGTTGCAGATACGCAGTATTTT

d_call: TRBD1
v_call: TRBV20-1
clone_size: .
j_call: TRBJ1-1
cdr3_aa: CSAPNRGEGTEAFF
cdr3_nt: TGCAGTGCGCCTAACAGGGGCGAGGGCACTGAAGCTTTCTTT

d_call: TRBD2
v_call: TRBV12-3/TRBV12-4
clone_size: .
j_call: TRBJ2-1
cdr3_aa: CASSLGTSGGPDEQFF
cdr3_nt: TGTGCCAGCAGTTTGGGGACTAGCGGGGGACCAGATGAGCAGTTCTTC

d_call: .
v_call: TRBV7-9
clone_size: few
j_call: TRBJ2-7
cdr3_aa: CASSFPGPTYEQYF
cdr3_nt: TGTGCCAGCAGCTTCCCCGGTCCGACCTACGAGCAGTACTTC

d_call: TRBD1
v_call: TRBV4-1
clone_size: .
j_call: TRBJ2-5
cdr3_aa: CASSQEMGQGQETQYF
cdr3_nt: TGCGCCAGCAGCCAAGAGATGGGACAGGGGCAAGAGACCCAGTACTTC

d_call: TRBD2
v_call: TRBV6-6
clone_size: .
j_call: TRBJ2-1
cdr3_aa: CASSSQSTSGGNYNEQFF
cdr3_nt: TGTGCCAGCAGTTCCCAATCGACTAGCGGGGGTAACTACAATGAGCAGTTCTTC

d_call: .
v_call: TRBV10-3
clone_size: .
j_call: TRBJ2-7
cdr3_aa: CAISESGNGEQYF
cdr3_nt: TGTGCCATCAGTGAGTCCGGTAATGGTGAGCAGTACTTC

d_call: .
v_call: TRBV24-1
clone_size: .
j_call: TRBJ1-2
cdr3_aa: CATSDRTDSANYGYTF
cdr3_nt: TGTGCCACCAGTGATCGGACAGATTCGGCTAACTATGGCTACACCTTC

d_call: .
v_call: TRBV5-1
clone_size: few
j_call: TRBJ1-6
cdr3_aa: CASSLAGIQYNSPLHF
cdr3_nt: TGCGCCAGCAGCTTGGCAGGGATTCAGTACAATTCACCCCTCCACTTT

d_call: .
v_call: TRBV2
clone_size: many
j_call: TRBJ2-3
cdr3_aa: CASSATQFGNTADTQYF
cdr3_nt: TGTGCCAGCAGTGCCACCCAGTTCGGGAATACCGCAGATACGCAGTATTTT

d_call: TRBD2
v_call: TRBV3-1
clone_size: .
j_call: TRBJ2-3
cdr3_aa: CASSQVRSGAPDTQYF
cdr3_nt: TGTGCCAGCAGCCAAGTACGAAGCGGGGCCCCCGATACGCAGTATTTT

d_call: TRBD1
v_call: TRBV7-2
clone_size: .
j_call: TRBJ2-5
cdr3_aa: CASSVRTGVFQETQYF
cdr3_nt: TGTGCCAGCAGCGTGAGGACAGGGGTTTTCCAAGAGACCCAGTACTTC

d_call: .
v_call: TRBV5-1
clone_size: few
j_call: TRBJ1-1
cdr3_aa: CASSLSGWTEAFF
cdr3_nt: TGCGCCAGCAGCTTATCGGGGTGGACTGAAGCTTTCTTT

d_call: TRBD2
v_call: TRBV4-3
clone_size: .
j_call: TRBJ2-1
cdr3_aa: CASSRAPGLADYEQFF
cdr3_nt: TGCGCCAGCAGCCGCGCTCCAGGACTAGCGGACTATGAGCAGTTCTTC

d_call: .
v_call: TRBV5-1
clone_size: few
j_call: TRBJ1-2
cdr3_aa: CASKLDNYGYTF
cdr3_nt: TGCGCCAGCAAACTGGATAACTATGGCTACACCTTC

d_call: .
v_call: TRBV10-3
clone_size: .
j_call: TRBJ1-4
cdr3_aa: CAISETRRGFNEKLFF
cdr3_nt: TGTGCCATCAGTGAAACTCGTAGGGGGTTTAATGAAAAACTGTTTTTT

d_call: .
v_call: TRBV7-6
clone_size: few
j_call: TRBJ2-3
cdr3_aa: CASSLTSGATQYF
cdr3_nt: TGTGCCAGCAGCTTAACGTCAGGGGCAACGCAGTATTTT

d_call: TRBD1
v_call: TRBV5-1
clone_size: .
j_call: TRBJ1-2
cdr3_aa: CASSFPGGIGYTF
cdr3_nt: TGCGCCAGCAGCTTCCCAGGGGGCATTGGCTACACCTTC

d_call: .
v_call: TRBV6-2/TRBV6-3
clone_size: .
j_call: TRBJ2-2
cdr3_aa: CASSRAMESGELFF
cdr3_nt: TGTGCCAGCAGCCGCGCAATGGAATCCGGGGAGCTGTTTTTT